This TCR beta chain derives from a study of CD8 T cells in ankylosing spondylitis. Overall study findings and caveats: Disease-associated clones were reportedly significantly overrepresented in matched ankylosing spondylitis synovial fluid. Ankylosing spondylitis blood seemed to carry a telltale TCR beta motif made of several highly homologous variants. Disease-associated clones were CD8+ and fairly uncommon in peripheral blood. Certain motif variants had earlier appeared in reactive arthritis synovial fluid and blood.

The CDR3 has 16 amino acids. V was trimmed by 6 bases and J by 0 bases, leaving 15 bases between them. CDR1 and CDR2 from the germline V gene are MNHEY and SMNVEV (reference sequence). Quantitative barcoded 5'-RACE was used to prepare TCR beta libraries. TCRdb reanalysed the 5' RACE reads using MiXCR and keeps one entry per CDR3 protein. The table lists about 540,000 distinct CDR3 sequences, roughly 13% of them singletons. To note about this clonotype: Its specificity is not known.

The sequence derives from a male donor with ankylosing spondylitis. The rearrangement links TRBV27 to TRBJ2-1; D perhaps matches TRBD2 (6 bases). Input material: blood, either unsorted or a sorted T cell fraction (not recorded which). The CDR3 sequence is CASRPGLGFSYNEQFF. CDR3 in DNA: TGTGCCAGCAGGCCGGGACTCGGGTTCTCCTACAATGAGCAGTTCTTC.